What follows are 25 T cell receptor beta chains derived from one specimen sequenced in a study of T cells in Graves' hyperthyroidism and ophthalmopathy. Amplification yielded TCR beta CDR3 regions, with RNA transcripts as the source. TCR CDR3 regions were first amplified by RT-PCR with HTBI primers. Via MiXCR, TCRdb re-called the multiplex PCR reads, giving one row per CDR3 protein. The sample yields about 300,000 distinct CDR3 sequences, roughly 14% seen once. The sequenced sample was blood. All receptors come from a young woman with Graves' hyperthyroidism that later progressed to Graves' ophthalmopathy.

This clonotype was observed at least ten times. This chain uses TRBV27 with TRBJ1-4, with D possibly TRBD1 on 6 matching bases. V was clipped by 5 bases and J by 4 bases, with 14 bases between them. The CDR3 is made up of 15 amino acids. CDR1 is MNHEY, CDR2 SMNVEV, per germline (reference sequence). The CDR3 nucleotides read TGTGCCAGCAGTCCAAGCCAGGGGTTTAATGAAAAACTGTTTTTT. It codes for CASSPSQGFNEKLFF. Supplemented by reference TRBV27 and TRBJ1-4, the full variable domain reads EAQVTQNPRYLITVTGKKLTVTCSQNMNHEYMSWYRQDPGLGLRQIYYSMNVEVTDKGDVPEGYKVSRKEKRNFPLILESPSPNQTSLYFCASSPSQGFNEKLFFGSGTQLSVL.

Many counts were recorded for this clonotype. This chain uses TRBV5-1 with TRBJ2-3; D perhaps matches TRBD2 (7 bases). V lost 4 bases and J 2 bases, leaving 17 bases between the germline ends. Germline values: CDR1 SGHRS, CDR2 YFSETQ. The CDR3 contains 16 residues. DNA for the CDR3: TGCGCCAGCAGCCAAAGTGGGGGGGCCCTCACAGATACGCAGTATTTT. Translated: CASSQSGGALTDTQYF. Based on the CDR3 plus reference TRBV5-1 and TRBJ2-3, the full variable domain is KAGVTQTPRYLIKTRGQQVTLSCSPISGHRSVSWYQQTPGQGLQFLFEYFSETQRNKGNFPGRFSGRQFSNSRSEMNVSTLELGDSALYLCASSQSGGALTDTQYFGPGTRLTVL.

Many counts were recorded for this clonotype. This chain links TRBV6-5 with TRBJ2-2; TRBD2 aligns across 8 bases. CDR1 and CDR2 (germline): MNHEY, SVGAGI. This CDR3 is 19 amino acids long. V gave up 0 bases and J gave up 5 bases; unmatched junction bases: 14. The DNA of the CDR3 is TGTGCCAGCAGTTACTCGCTGGGGGCGGATAGCGGGACGACCGGGGAGCTGTTTTTT. Its translation: CASSYSLGADSGTTGELFF.

The chain carries TRBV9 and TRBJ2-3; D is undetermined. CDR1 is SGDLS and CDR2 is YYNGEE in the germline V gene. The germline V and J ends were trimmed by 0 bases and 7 bases, with 9 bases remaining between them. The CDR3 is 13 residues long. The CDR3 sequence is CASSVAIANTQYF. The DNA for the CDR3 is TGTGCCAGCAGCGTAGCTATCGCAAATACGCAGTATTTT.

This clonotype was recorded at least ten times. The chain has TRBV5-1 and TRBJ2-3; 9 bases map to TRBD2. V shed 1 base and J 4 bases; nucleotides not matched to a gene: 4. The CDR3 is made up of 15 amino acids. Germline V CDR1 and CDR2: SGHRS, YFSETQ. CDR3 in amino acids: CASSLRSGGPDTQYF. CDR3 DNA sequence: TGCGCCAGCAGCTTGCGTAGCGGGGGCCCAGATACGCAGTATTTT.

This clonotype turned up a few times. J is TRBJ1-3 and V is TRBV6-1; the match to TRBD1 covers 8 bases. Germline lookup yields CDR1 MNHNS and CDR2 SASEGT. The V and J ends lost 5 bases and 4 bases, in that order; junction bases with no gene match: 10. The CDR3 contains 16 residues. CDR3 sequence reads: CASSYHGQGRGNTIYF. CDR3 nucleotides: TGTGCCAGCAGTTACCACGGACAGGGCCGCGGAAACACCATATATTTT.

This clonotype was recorded a few times. This chain uses TRBV6-1 with TRBJ1-5; TRBD1 might be the D (5 bases). CDR3 length: 13 amino acids. The V end was cut by 8 bases, the J end by 7 bases, with 15 bases between. Looked up from germline, CDR1 is MNHNS and CDR2 is SASEGT. CDR3: CASLPGLRQPQHF. The DNA of the CDR3 is TGTGCCAGCCTTCCGGGGCTAAGGCAGCCCCAGCATTTT.

At least ten counts were recorded for this clonotype. The chain uses TRBV4-3 and TRBJ1-1; the D is unclear. With 3 bases removed from V and 4 bases from J, the gap between germline ends came to 18 bases. The CDR3 is 16 residues long. Germline V gene sequence: CDR1 LGHNA, CDR2 YSLEER. CDR3 sequence (DNA): TGCGCCAGCAGCCAGGATACTCCCCCGGCGGGCACTGAAGCTTTCTTT. Protein product: CASSQDTPPAGTEAFF.

This clonotype came up a few times. This rearrangement joins TRBV4-1 to TRBJ2-7; 10 bases map to TRBD2. Germline V gene data show CDR1 as MGHRA and CDR2 as YSYEKL. Losses at the gene ends were 4 bases for V and 5 bases for J; bases not matched to a gene: 5. The CDR3 has 14 residues. CDR3 nucleotide sequence: TGCGCCAGCAGCCCCGTCCTAGCGGGAGACGAGCAGTACTTC. This encodes CASSPVLAGDEQYF.

The table lists this clonotype with many counts. This chain connects TRBV11-2 to TRBJ2-2; TRBD2 agrees at 10 bases. This CDR3 comprises 16 residues. Germline lookup yields CDR1 SGHAT and CDR2 FQNNGV. J lost 3 bases, V lost 2 bases, and 3 bases had no gene match. DNA for the CDR3: TGTGCCAGCAGCTTAACCCTAGCGGGAGACACCGGGGAGCTGTTTTTT. Its translation is CASSLTLAGDTGELFF.

The chain employs TRBV28 and TRBJ2-7, with 8 bases aligning to TRBD1. The CDR3 consists of 15 residues. J was trimmed by 6 bases and V by 6 bases; bases with no gene match: 13. Per the germline V gene, CDR1 is MDHEN and CDR2 is SYDVKM. The CDR3 sequence: CASSTAGRGLGEQYF. Written as DNA, the CDR3 is TGTGCCAGCAGCACAGCGGGCAGGGGGCTCGGCGAGCAGTACTTC.

This clonotype was found many times. The chain is built from TRBV30 and TRBJ1-4; D ambiguous. The germline V and J ends were trimmed by 0 bases and 8 bases, with 4 bases remaining between them. Germline assignment: CDR1 GTSNPN and CDR2 SVGIG (reference sequence). The CDR3 spans 11 residues. CDR3 sequence reads: CAWSVEEKLFF. The DNA of the CDR3 is TGTGCCTGGAGTGTAGAGGAAAAACTGTTTTTT.

In this sample, this clonotype turned up many times. This rearrangement joins TRBV6-1 to TRBJ2-1; 12 bases align to TRBD2. Trimming cost V 10 bases and J 7 bases; bases outside gene matches: 8. Per the germline V gene, CDR1 is MNHNS and CDR2 is SASEGT. The length of the CDR3 is 14 residues. CDR3 loop: CATVTSGSANEQFF. Here the CDR3 DNA reads TGTGCCACCGTGACTAGCGGGAGTGCAAATGAGCAGTTCTTC.

This clonotype was seen repeatedly, ten times or more. V is TRBV7-9 and J is TRBJ2-7; D might be TRBD1 (6 bases). Trimming took 2 bases from V and 4 from J, leaving 12 bases between them. The CDR3 extends over 14 amino acids. Germline loops: CDR1 SEHNR, CDR2 FQNEAQ (reference sequence). CDR3 loop: CASSLTQGQYEQYF. The CDR3 DNA sequence: TGTGCCAGCAGCTTAACTCAGGGACAATACGAGCAGTACTTC.

In this sample, this clonotype turned up many times. The V and J genes are TRBV2 and TRBJ2-7, with D perhaps matching TRBD1 (6 bases). With 5 bases removed from V and 0 bases from J, the gap between germline ends came to 17 bases. Germline V gene data show CDR1 as SNHLY and CDR2 as FYNNEI. The CDR3 runs 16 residues. The CDR3 sequence: CASSHPGTLSSYEQYF. The CDR3 DNA follows: TGTGCCAGCAGTCACCCCGGGACACTGAGCTCCTACGAGCAGTACTTC. Variable domain in full (rest from reference TRBV2 and TRBJ2-7): EPEVTQTPSHQVTQMGQEVILRCVPISNHLYFYWYRQILGQKVEFLVSFYNNEISEKSEIFDDQFSVERPDGSNFTLKIRSTKLEDSAMYFCASSHPGTLSSYEQYFGPGTRLTVT.

The chain combines TRBV9 with TRBJ2-3; D perhaps matches TRBD2 (5 bases). Between the trimmed V and J ends, which lost 3 bases and 6 bases, there was a span of 29 bases. The CDR3 totals 19 residues. The germline V gene has CDR1 SGDLS and CDR2 YYNGEE. The DNA for the CDR3 is TGTGCCAGCAGCGAGGCGGCGGAATCGGACGGAGCGGACCGGGATACGCAGTATTTT. Its translation: CASSEAAESDGADRDTQYF.

This clonotype has a count of ten or more. This chain uses TRBV19 with TRBJ2-1, with D possibly TRBD1 on 6 matching bases. CDR1 and CDR2 from the germline V gene are LNHDA and SQIVND (reference sequence). CDR3 size: 14 residues. V lost 1 base, J lost 7 bases, and 11 bases lay in between. This chain's CDR3 is CASSIAGVNNEQFF. CDR3 DNA: TGTGCCAGTAGTATAGCAGGGGTAAATAATGAGCAGTTCTTC.

This clonotype was seen ten or more times. The CDR3 is CASSSESNEQFF. CDR3 nucleotides: TGTGCCAGCAGCTCGGAAAGCAATGAGCAGTTCTTC. This rearrangement joins TRBV11-2 to TRBJ2-1, with D unclear. V was trimmed by 4 bases and J by 6 bases, leaving 7 bases between them. The CDR3 runs 12 residues. Looked up from germline, CDR1 is SGHAT and CDR2 is FQNNGV.

Many counts were recorded for this clonotype. The chain couples TRBV28 to TRBJ2-1; 7 nucleotides match TRBD2. This CDR3 has 15 amino acids. Germline V gene data show CDR1 as MDHEN and CDR2 as SYDVKM. The ends lost 6 bases at V and 8 bases at J; junction bases unmatched: 13. The DNA of the CDR3 is TGTGCCAGCAGCCCTAACTTTCTAGCGGATGATGAGCAGTTCTTC. Translated, it gives CASSPNFLADDEQFF.

This clonotype occurred many times. The chain's CDR3 is CASSSRNQPQHF. The DNA for the CDR3 is TGTGCCAGCAGTTCCCGCAATCAGCCCCAGCATTTT. This chain links TRBV27 with TRBJ1-5; D call uncertain. V lost 4 bases to trimming and J lost 2 bases, with 3 bases between them. Germline V gene lookup returns CDR1 MNHEY and CDR2 SMNVEV (reference sequence). CDR3 size: 12 residues.

In its sample, this clonotype was seen many times. The rearrangement links TRBV20-1 to TRBJ2-7, with a possible D match to TRBD2 (5 bases). The CDR3 runs to 14 residues. Germline CDR1 and CDR2: DFQATT and SNEGSKA (reference sequence). V shed 0 bases and J shed 2 bases, with 11 bases lying between them. The CDR3 DNA reads as TGCAGTGCTAGAGAACCCGGGAACCCCTACGAGCAGTACTTC. This encodes CSAREPGNPYEQYF.

This clonotype was recorded at least ten times. The V call is TRBV12-3 or TRBV12-4, the J call TRBJ2-2, with D unclear. V was cut by 1 base and J by 0 bases, with 6 bases left in between. This CDR3 spans 15 amino acids. The CDR3 coding sequence is TGTGCCAGCAGTTTAGAGGGCGCGAACACCGGGGAGCTGTTTTTT. It codes for CASSLEGANTGELFF.

The table lists this clonotype with a few counts. The V and J genes are TRBV7-6 and TRBJ2-1; a possible D gene is TRBD1 (5 bases). The ends were cut back, 6 bases at V and 6 bases at J, with 24 bases in the middle. CDR1 SGHVS and CDR2 FNYEAQ come from the germline V gene. The CDR3 covers 17 residues. CDR3 coding DNA: TGTGCCAGCAGTCCCGAGCCTAAGGGGCTAGGTTCCAATGAGCAGTTCTTC. Encoded protein: CASSPEPKGLGSNEQFF.

This clonotype appeared many times. The rearrangement uses TRBV7-8 and TRBJ1-1, with 7 bases lining up with TRBD1. CDR3 size: 14 residues. The germline V gene encodes CDR1 SGHVS and CDR2 FQNEAQ. After removal of 4 bases from V and 1 base from J, the junction contained 3 bases not matched to a gene. This CDR3 reads CASSYGTANTEAFF. The CDR3 nucleotides are TGTGCCAGCAGCTACGGGACAGCGAACACTGAAGCTTTCTTT.

This clonotype came up many times. V usage is TRBV30 and J usage is TRBJ2-2, with D possibly TRBD2 on 5 matching bases. CDR1 is GTSNPN and CDR2 is SVGIG in the germline V gene (reference sequence). V was pared by 8 bases and J by 7 bases, with 17 bases between. The CDR3 is made up of 13 amino acids. CDR3 amino acids: CAQRDILSGELFF. For the CDR3, the DNA is TGTGCCCAACGGGATATCTTGAGCGGGGAGCTGTTTTTT.